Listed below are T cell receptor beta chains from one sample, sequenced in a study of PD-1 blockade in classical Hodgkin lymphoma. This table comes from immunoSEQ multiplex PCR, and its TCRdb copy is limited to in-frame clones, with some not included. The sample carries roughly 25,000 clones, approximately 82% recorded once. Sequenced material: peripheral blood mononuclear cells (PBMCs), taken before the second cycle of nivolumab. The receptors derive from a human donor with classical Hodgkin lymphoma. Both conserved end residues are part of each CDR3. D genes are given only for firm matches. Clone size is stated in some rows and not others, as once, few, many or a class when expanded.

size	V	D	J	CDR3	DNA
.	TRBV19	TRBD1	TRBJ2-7	CATTGQVDHEQYF	TGTGCCACCACGGGACAGGTGGACCACGAGCAGTACTTC
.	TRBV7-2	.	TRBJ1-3	CASRPQGFSGNTIYF	TGTGCCAGCAGGCCCCAGGGTTTCTCTGGAAACACCATATATTTT
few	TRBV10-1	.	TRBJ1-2	CASSPGRYYGYTF	TGCGCCAGCAGCCCGGGACGGTACTATGGCTACACCTTC
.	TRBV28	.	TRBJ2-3	CASAYGGESTDTQYF	TGTGCCAGCGCGTACGGGGGTGAGTCCACAGATACGCAGTATTTT
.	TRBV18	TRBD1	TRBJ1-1	CASSFPGQGGTFEAFF	TGTGCCAGCTCATTTCCGGGACAGGGGGGAACCTTCGAAGCTTTCTTT
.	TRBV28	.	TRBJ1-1	CASYSGLLTEAFF	TGTGCCTCCTACAGTGGGCTTCTCACTGAAGCTTTCTTT
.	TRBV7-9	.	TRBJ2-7	CASSSSVGYEQYF	TGTGCCAGCAGCTCCTCGGTGGGCTACGAGCAGTACTTC
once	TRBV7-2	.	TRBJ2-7	CASSLGVGSAYEQYF	TGTGCCAGCAGCTTAGGAGTGGGATCGGCCTACGAGCAGTACTTC
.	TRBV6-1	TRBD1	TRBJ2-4	CASSGAGGERNIQYF	TGTGCCAGCAGTGGGGCAGGGGGCGAACGAAACATTCAGTACTTC
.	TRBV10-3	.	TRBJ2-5	CAIQEGLVETQYF	TGTGCCATTCAAGAGGGATTGGTCGAGACCCAGTACTTC
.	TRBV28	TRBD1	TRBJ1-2	CASTQGGGAFDYGYTF	TGTGCCAGCACCCAGGGAGGGGGCGCCTTCGACTATGGCTACACCTTC
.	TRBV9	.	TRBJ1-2	CASSLVAAGNYGYTF	TGTGCCAGCAGCCTGGTGGCAGCAGGTAACTATGGCTACACCTTC
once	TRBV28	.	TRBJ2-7	CASSFVRSYEQYF	TGTGCCAGCAGTTTCGTCAGATCCTACGAGCAGTACTTC
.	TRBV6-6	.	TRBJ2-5	CASSSRGRTSGTQYF	TGTGCCAGCAGTTCACGTGGTAGGACCTCAGGGACCCAGTACTTC
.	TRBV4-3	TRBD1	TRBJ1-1	CASSQERTGNTEAFF	TGCGCCAGCAGCCAAGAACGGACAGGGAATACTGAAGCTTTCTTT
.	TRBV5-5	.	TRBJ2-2	CASSSRPGAGELFF	TGTGCCAGCAGCTCTAGGCCGGGAGCCGGGGAGCTGTTTTTT
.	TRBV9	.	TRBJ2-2	CASSRAVNTGELFF	TGTGCCAGCAGCAGAGCAGTGAACACCGGGGAGCTGTTTTTT
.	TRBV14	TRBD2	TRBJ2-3	CASSPVLASGDTQYF	TGTGCCAGCAGCCCAGTTCTCGCTAGCGGAGATACGCAGTATTTT
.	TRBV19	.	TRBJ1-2	CASSPRRETNYGYTF	TGTGCCAGTAGTCCTCGACGGGAAACTAACTATGGCTACACCTTC
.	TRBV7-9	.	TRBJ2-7	CASSPFRGGQAYEQYF	TGTGCCAGCAGCCCCTTTAGGGGGGGACAGGCCTACGAGCAGTACTTC
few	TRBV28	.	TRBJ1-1	CASSHRWDTEAFF	TGTGCCAGCAGTCATAGGTGGGACACTGAAGCTTTCTTT
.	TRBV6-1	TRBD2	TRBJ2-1	CASSAGGRNEQFF	TGTGCCAGCAGCGCGGGGGGCAGGAATGAGCAGTTCTTC
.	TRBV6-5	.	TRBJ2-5	CASSPLTGKETQYF	TGTGCCAGCAGTCCATTGACTGGCAAAGAGACCCAGTACTTC
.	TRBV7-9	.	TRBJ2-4	CASSLRENIQYF	TGTGCCAGCAGCTTACGGGAAAACATTCAGTACTTC
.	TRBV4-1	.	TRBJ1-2	CASSHPTWTTGDGYTF	TGCGCCAGCAGCCACCCCACTTGGACGACGGGGGATGGCTACACCTTC
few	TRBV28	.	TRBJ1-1	CASRQYPRTEAFF	TGTGCCAGCAGGCAGTATCCACGGACTGAAGCTTTCTTT
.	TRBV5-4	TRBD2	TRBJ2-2	CASSAPGLAGPSTGELFF	TGTGCCAGCAGCGCTCCGGGACTAGCGGGTCCCTCCACCGGGGAGCTGTTTTTT
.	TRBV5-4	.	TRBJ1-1	CASREGTRQTGNTEAFF	TGTGCCAGCAGGGAGGGGACTAGACAGACCGGGAACACTGAAGCTTTCTTT
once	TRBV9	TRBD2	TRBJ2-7	CASSPTSGGWQYF	TGTGCCAGCAGTCCGACTAGCGGGGGGTGGCAGTACTTC
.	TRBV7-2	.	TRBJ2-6	CASSLGPSSGANVLTF	TGTGCCAGCAGCTTAGGCCCCTCCTCTGGGGCCAACGTCCTGACTTTC
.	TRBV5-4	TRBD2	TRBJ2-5	CASSLVGTSQETQYF	TGTGCCAGCAGCTTGGTAGGGACTAGCCAAGAGACCCAGTACTTC
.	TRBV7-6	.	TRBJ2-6	CASSLVVSGANVLTF	TGTGCCAGCAGCTTAGTAGTCTCTGGGGCCAACGTCCTGACTTTC
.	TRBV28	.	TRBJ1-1	CASSLGTKNTEAFF	TGTGCCAGCAGTTTAGGGACCAAGAACACTGAAGCTTTCTTT
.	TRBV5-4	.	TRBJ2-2	CASSLEGTGELFF	TGTGCCAGCAGCTTGGAGGGCACCGGGGAGCTGTTTTTT
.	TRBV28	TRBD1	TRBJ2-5	CASSGRQGWVETQYF	TGTGCCAGCAGTGGCCGACAGGGTTGGGTGGAGACCCAGTACTTC
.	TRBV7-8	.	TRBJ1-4	CASSFSGDEKLFF	TGTGCCAGCAGCTTCTCTGGGGATGAAAAACTGTTTTTT
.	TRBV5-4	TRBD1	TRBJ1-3	CASSLGDSGNTIYF	TGTGCCAGCAGCCTGGGGGACAGTGGAAACACCATATATTTT
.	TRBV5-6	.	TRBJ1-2	CASSLGLGDHGYTF	TGTGCCAGCAGCTTGGGTTTGGGGGACCATGGCTACACCTTC
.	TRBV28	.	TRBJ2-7	CASSRGTSTGYEQYF	TGTGCCAGCAGCCGGGGGACTTCTACGGGGTACGAGCAGTACTTC
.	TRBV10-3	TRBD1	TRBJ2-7	CAISDRTGRRSYEQYF	TGTGCCATCAGTGATAGGACAGGGCGAAGATCCTACGAGCAGTACTTC
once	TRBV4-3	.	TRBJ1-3	CASSQEPPRESGNTIYF	TGCGCCAGCAGCCAAGAACCCCCCAGGGAATCTGGAAACACCATATATTTT
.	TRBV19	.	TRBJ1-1	CASSIGEMGTEAFF	TGTGCCAGTAGTATCGGGGAAATGGGAACTGAAGCTTTCTTT
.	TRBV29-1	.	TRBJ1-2	CSVEEVDRKTNYGYTF	TGCAGCGTTGAAGAGGTAGACAGAAAGACTAACTATGGCTACACCTTC
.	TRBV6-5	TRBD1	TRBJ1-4	CATTRDRVWEKLFF	TGTGCCACCACCCGGGACAGGGTGTGGGAAAAACTGTTTTTT
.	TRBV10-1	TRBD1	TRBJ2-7	CASIPTPDDRAQSPYEQYF	TGCGCCAGCATTCCGACCCCTGATGACAGGGCACAATCCCCCTACGAGCAGTACTTC
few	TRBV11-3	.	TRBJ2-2	CASSLDGRESGELFF	TGTGCCAGCAGCTTAGATGGTCGGGAGTCCGGGGAGCTGTTTTTT
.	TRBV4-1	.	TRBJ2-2	CASSQDLGRGGATGELFF	TGCGCCAGCAGCCAAGATCTGGGGAGGGGGGGCGCAACCGGGGAGCTGTTTTTT
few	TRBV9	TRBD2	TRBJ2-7	CASGPGGYEQYF	TGTGCCTCCGGCCCGGGGGGGTACGAGCAGTACTTC
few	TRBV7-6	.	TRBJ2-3	CASSLGLIPDTQYF	TGTGCCAGCAGCTTAGGGTTGATCCCAGATACGCAGTATTTT
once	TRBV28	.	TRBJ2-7	CASSSTPTSYEQYF	TGTGCCAGCAGTTCGACACCTACTTCCTACGAGCAGTACTTC
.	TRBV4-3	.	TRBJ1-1	CASSQENQARAEAFF	TGCGCCAGCAGCCAAGAAAATCAGGCCCGGGCTGAAGCTTTCTTT
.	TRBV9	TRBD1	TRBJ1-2	CASSQPGQGDFYGYTF	TGTGCCAGCAGTCAACCGGGACAGGGGGACTTCTATGGCTACACCTTC
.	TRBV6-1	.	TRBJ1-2	CASSEGTVAIIYGYTF	TGTGCCAGCAGTGAAGGGACAGTCGCAATAATTTATGGCTACACCTTC
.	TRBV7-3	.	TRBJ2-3	CASSLSGQFTDTQYF	TGTGCCAGCAGCTTAAGTGGGCAATTCACAGATACGCAGTATTTT
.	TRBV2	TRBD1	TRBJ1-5	CASSKARQGLYSNQPQHF	TGTGCCAGCTCAAAGGCAAGACAGGGATTGTATAGCAATCAGCCCCAGCATTTT
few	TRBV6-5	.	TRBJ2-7	CASSYSDSYEQYF	TGTGCCAGCAGTTACTCAGACAGCTACGAGCAGTACTTC
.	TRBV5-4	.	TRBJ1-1	CASSLLGPNTEAFF	TGTGCCAGCAGCCTTCTGGGCCCCAACACTGAAGCTTTCTTT
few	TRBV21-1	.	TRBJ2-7	CASRTGTLYEQYF	TGTGCCAGCAGGACGGGGACACTCTACGAGCAGTACTTC
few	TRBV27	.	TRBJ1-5	CASSRGGNQPQHF	TGTGCCAGCAGTCGGGGTGGCAATCAGCCCCAGCATTTT